One sample yielded the 5 T cell receptor beta chains listed below, sequenced in a study of cytomegalovirus exposure and HLA in healthy donors. It was with 60 Vbeta and 13 Jbeta primers that the PCR ran. TCRdb's copy holds only in-frame clones and misses some; the assay was immunoSEQ multiplex PCR. The data show approximately 170,000 clones, about 59% seen once. Sequenced material: PBMCs. The origin of the receptors is a man aged 35-49 years in good health and CMV-seronegative.

The chain uses TRBV11-2 and TRBJ2-5; TRBD2 agrees at 8 bases. The CDR3 has 17 amino acids. CDR1 is SGHAT and CDR2 is FQNNGV in the germline V gene. Trimming cost V 3 bases and J 5 bases; bases outside gene matches: 14. CDR3 in amino acids: CASSFGTREGRGETQYF. The DNA of the CDR3 is TGTGCCAGCAGCTTCGGGACCCGGGAGGGCCGGGGGGAGACCCAGTACTTC.

The chain is built from TRBV19 and TRBJ2-7, with 7 bases fitting TRBD2. The V gene's germline CDR1 is LNHDA and CDR2 SQIVND (reference sequence). The CDR3 has 14 residues. Trimming at V came to 1 base and at J to 5 bases, leaving 5 bases not matched to a gene. The CDR3 DNA reads TGTGCCAGTAGTATAGCGGGGGGACTGGACGAGCAGTACTTC. Translated: CASSIAGGLDEQYF.

Only a few counts were recorded for this clone. The genes are TRBV30 and TRBJ1-1, with a weak D call TRBD1 (6 bases). Germline V gene lookup returns CDR1 GTSNPN and CDR2 SVGIG (reference sequence). The V end was cut by 3 bases, the J end by 4 bases, with 18 bases between. The CDR3 is 15 residues long. CDR3 region: CAWRPPGGGGTEAFF. CDR3 bases: TGTGCCTGGAGACCTCCAGGTGGGGGCGGCACTGAAGCTTTCTTT.

V gene TRBV29-1 combines with J gene TRBJ1-4, with D possibly TRBD1 on 5 matching bases. Deletions cut 6 bases from V and 3 bases from J, with 8 bases between. CDR3 length equals 12 residues. Germline loops: CDR1 SQVTM, CDR2 ANQGSEA. CDR3 region: CSVSGANEKLFF. For the CDR3, the DNA is TGCAGCGTCTCGGGGGCTAATGAAAAACTGTTTTTT. The full variable domain, in which reference TRBV29-1 and TRBJ1-4 provide the parts outside the CDR3, is SAVISQKPSRDICQRGTSLTIQCQVDSQVTMMFWYRQQPGQSLTLIATANQGSEATYESGFVIDKFPISRPNLTFSTLTVSNMSPEDSSIYLCSVSGANEKLFFGSGTQLSVL.

The chain uses TRBV15 and TRBJ2-2; the D gene is possibly TRBD1 (5 bases). The CDR3 contains 17 residues. CDR1 is LNHNV, CDR2 YYDKDF, per germline (reference sequence). Trimming left V 0 bases short and J 4 bases short, with 15 bases between. For the CDR3, the DNA is TGTGCCACCAGCAGAGATCTAAGGGATAGGGGCACCGGGGAGCTGTTTTTT. Translated, it gives CATSRDLRDRGTGELFF.